What follows are 23 T cell receptor beta chains derived from one specimen sequenced in a study of blood T cell repertoires in COVID-19 (TCRdb year 2020). Receptors were amplified or captured by the immunoSEQ multiplex PCR assay. The immuneACCESS repertoire file appears here via TCRdb, limited to in-frame rearrangements. These files lack a portion of the clones; in checked studies, under half of the deficit traces to unresolved V genes, and the cause of the others is not known. This sample has fewer than 100,000 clones in its table, and roughly 85% of those were observed once. The ten largest clones capture more than 9.5% of the sample. The sequencing sample was made of peripheral blood. The receptors were sampled from a middle-aged man with COVID-19, enrolled during active disease.

The chain employs TRBV28 and TRBJ1-5; a possible D gene is TRBD1 (6 bases). The germline V and J ends were trimmed by 2 bases and 2 bases, with 16 bases remaining between them. The germline CDR1 and CDR2 sequences are MDHEN and SYDVKM. The CDR3 spans 17 residues. The CDR3 loop is CASSLPGHLDGNQPQHF. The CDR3 DNA reads as TGTGCCAGCAGTTTACCGGGACATCTTGATGGCAATCAGCCCCAGCATTTT.

The chain uses TRBV28 and TRBJ1-3; TRBD1 agrees at 7 bases. This CDR3 is built from 14 residues. Per germline, CDR1 MDHEN and CDR2 SYDVKM. The trim removed 5 bases at V and 4 bases at J, leaving 5 bases unmatched. The CDR3 region is CASSLTGRGNTIYF. Here the CDR3 DNA reads TGTGCCAGCAGTCTGACAGGGCGCGGAAACACCATATATTTT.

The chain has TRBV7-9 and TRBJ1-1; no definite D call. The CDR3 length is 13 residues. V gave up 5 bases and J gave up 0 bases, with 7 bases separating them. Germline V gene sequence: CDR1 SEHNR, CDR2 FQNEAQ (reference sequence). This CDR3 is CASSTRMNTEAFF. The CDR3 DNA follows: TGTGCCAGCAGCACGCGAATGAACACTGAAGCTTTCTTT.

V usage is TRBV28 and J usage is TRBJ1-4; D perhaps matches TRBD1 (6 bases). The ends were cut back, 8 bases at V and 4 bases at J, with 17 bases in the middle. Per germline, CDR1 MDHEN and CDR2 SYDVKM. The CDR3 runs 15 residues. This chain's CDR3 is CASQKLDSVNEKLFF. DNA of the CDR3: TGTGCCAGCCAAAAGCTGGACAGTGTTAATGAAAAACTGTTTTTT. Supplemented by reference TRBV28 and TRBJ1-4, the full variable domain reads DVKVTQSSRYLVKRTGEKVFLECVQDMDHENMFWYRQDPGLGLRLIYFSYDVKMKEKGDIPEGYSVSREKKERFSLILESASTNQTSMYLCASQKLDSVNEKLFFGSGTQLSVL.

This clone was detected a few times. The V call is TRBV30, the J call TRBJ1-3; no clear D gene. CDR1 GTSNPN and CDR2 SVGIG come from the germline V gene (reference sequence). The CDR3 totals 14 residues. Trimming took 3 bases from V and 0 from J, leaving 9 bases between them. The CDR3 is CAWSFGSSGNTIYF. The CDR3 nucleotides are TGTGCCTGGAGCTTCGGGAGCTCTGGAAACACCATATATTTT.

The V call is TRBV9, the J call TRBJ1-3; D is unresolved. Germline CDR1 reads SGDLS; CDR2 reads YYNGEE. V lost 2 bases, J lost 0 bases, and 6 bases lay in between. The CDR3 extends over 14 amino acids. For the CDR3, the DNA is TGTGCCAGCAGCGTCGGGGACTCTGGAAACACCATATATTTT. It is translated as CASSVGDSGNTIYF.

The chain combines TRBV4-1 with TRBJ1-1, with TRBD1 matching over 7 bases. The germline V gene has CDR1 MGHRA and CDR2 YSYEKL. The CDR3 runs 18 residues. J lost 8 bases, V lost 0 bases, and 18 bases had no gene match. The CDR3 sequence: CASSQDRPGAKGGAEAFF. Written as DNA, the CDR3 is TGCGCCAGCAGCCAAGATCGGCCGGGGGCAAAAGGGGGCGCGGAAGCTTTCTTT.

This chain connects TRBV7-9 to TRBJ2-4; perhaps TRBD2 as D (5 bases). V gave up 1 base and J gave up 9 bases, with 10 bases separating them. The CDR3 is 13 residues long. Germline CDR1 SEHNR, CDR2 FQNEAQ (reference sequence). CDR3 coding DNA: TGTGCCAGCAGCTTAGGCGTGAGCGGCATTCAGTACTTC. This codes for CASSLGVSGIQYF.

The rearrangement joins TRBV2 to TRBJ2-2, with D maybe TRBD1 (6 bases). From germline, CDR1 is SNHLY and CDR2 FYNNEI. Trimming took 5 bases from V and 3 from J, leaving 10 bases between them. This CDR3 region has 14 residues. The CDR3 loop is CASSRDTYTGELFF. CDR3 nucleotides: TGTGCCAGCAGTAGGGACACCTACACCGGGGAGCTGTTTTTT.

The rearrangement links TRBV5-4 to TRBJ1-6; no reliable D call. Germline-derived CDR1 and CDR2 are SGHNT and YYREEE (reference sequence). Deletions cut 4 bases from V and 3 bases from J, with 5 bases between. This CDR3 is built from 13 residues. The CDR3: CASSRLYNSPLHF. CDR3 in DNA: TGTGCCAGCAGCAGACTCTATAATTCACCCCTCCACTTT.

The chain joins TRBV15 to TRBJ2-6, with TRBD2 matching over 7 bases. Per the germline V gene, CDR1 is LNHNV and CDR2 is YYDKDF (reference sequence). This CDR3 spans 16 amino acids. The J segment lost 3 bases and the V segment lost 0 bases, leaving 2 bases of the junction unmatched. CDR3 region: CATSRDRGVGANVLTF. CDR3 DNA: TGTGCCACCAGCAGAGATCGGGGGGTTGGGGCCAACGTCCTGACTTTC. Filled out from reference TRBV15 and TRBJ2-6, the complete variable domain reads DAMVIQNPRYQVTQFGKPVTLSCSQTLNHNVMYWYQQKSSQAPKLLFHYYDKDFNNEADTPDNFQSRRPNTSFCFLDIRSPGLGDTAMYLCATSRDRGVGANVLTFGAGSRLTVL.

This clone was observed a single time. This rearrangement joins TRBV5-5 to TRBJ1-4; D is possibly TRBD1 (5 bases). V dropped 0 bases and J dropped 1 base, with 7 bases sitting between them. This CDR3 is built from 15 residues. CDR1 SGHKS and CDR2 YYEKEE come from the germline V gene (reference sequence). The CDR3 sequence is CASSLAGGTNEKLFF. CDR3 in DNA: TGTGCCAGCAGCTTGGCGGGGGGAACTAATGAAAAACTGTTTTTT.

The table lists this clone with a count of one. The rearrangement joins TRBV6-5 to TRBJ2-2, with TRBD2 as a possible D gene (6 bases). V dropped 7 bases and J dropped 5 bases, with 17 bases sitting between them. This CDR3 is built from 15 residues. Germline assignment: CDR1 MNHEY and CDR2 SVGAGI. The CDR3 bases are TGTGCCAGCAAAGGCGGAAAGCGGGTAACCGGGGAGCTGTTTTTT. It specifies CASKGGKRVTGELFF.

This rearrangement joins TRBV5-1 to TRBJ2-1, with TRBD2 as a possible D gene (5 bases). CDR3 length equals 16 residues. Per the germline V gene, CDR1 is SGHRS and CDR2 is YFSETQ. V shed 0 bases and J shed 2 bases, with 12 bases lying between them. CDR3 sequence reads: CASSLARTGAYNEQFF. The DNA of the CDR3 is TGCGCCAGCAGCTTGGCCCGGACTGGAGCCTACAATGAGCAGTTCTTC.

This chain joins TRBV3-1 (or the pseudogene TRBV3-2) and TRBJ2-1; 7 bases are shared with TRBD2. J was trimmed by 3 bases and V by 1 base; bases with no gene match: 9. The CDR3 covers 17 residues. The germline V gene has CDR1 LGHDT and CDR2 YNNKEL (reference sequence). CDR3 loop: CASSQVPGGSHYNEQFF. In DNA, the CDR3 is TGTGCCAGCAGCCAAGTTCCGGGAGGCTCTCACTACAATGAGCAGTTCTTC.

V is TRBV3-1 (or the pseudogene TRBV3-2) and J is TRBJ2-7; 8 bases map to TRBD1. V dropped 0 bases and J dropped 6; count of bases not matched to a gene: 7. This CDR3 spans 15 amino acids. Germline values: CDR1 LGHDT, CDR2 YNNKEL (reference sequence). The CDR3 DNA is TGTGCCAGCAGCCAAGACTATAACAGGGGGAGCGAGCAGTACTTC. The encoded protein is CASSQDYNRGSEQYF.

The V gene is TRBV7-9, the J gene TRBJ2-7; D is unclear. Per the germline V gene, CDR1 is SEHNR and CDR2 is FQNEAQ (reference sequence). This CDR3 is 12 amino acids long. The germline V and J ends were trimmed by 1 base and 3 bases, with 4 bases remaining between them. This chain's CDR3 is CASSLDHYEQYF. CDR3 nucleotides: TGTGCCAGCAGCTTAGATCACTACGAGCAGTACTTC.

This sequence joins TRBV5-1 and TRBJ2-7, with 9 bases identical to TRBD1. Looked up from germline, CDR1 is SGHRS and CDR2 is YFSETQ. V was pared by 4 bases and J by 7 bases, with 12 bases of the junction left unmatched. This CDR3 is built from 15 residues. DNA for the CDR3: TGCGCCAGCAGCGTGAATACAAGACAGGGGGATGAGCAGTACTTC. Encoded protein: CASSVNTRQGDEQYF.

The chain joins TRBV19 to TRBJ2-1; 7 nucleotides agree with TRBD1. Germline V lookup: CDR1 LNHDA, CDR2 SQIVND (reference sequence). J was trimmed by 6 bases and V by 3 bases; bases with no gene match: 8. This CDR3 region has 15 residues. CDR3 protein: CASSINTGELNEQFF. The CDR3 nucleotides are TGTGCCAGTAGTATTAACACAGGGGAACTCAATGAGCAGTTCTTC.

The V gene is TRBV19, the J gene TRBJ1-2, with D possibly being TRBD1 (5 bases). Germline-derived CDR1 and CDR2 are LNHDA and SQIVND (reference sequence). The CDR3 sequence is 13 residues long. Trimming left V 4 bases short and J 8 bases short, with 14 bases between. Here the CDR3 DNA reads TGTGCCAGTAGTAGGGTTCAAGGGGAAGGCTACACCTTC. As protein: CASSRVQGEGYTF.

This clone was found once. This sequence joins TRBV7-2 and TRBJ2-5; unclear D gene. The V and J ends lost 5 bases and 13 bases respectively, with 17 bases between them. There are 12 residues in the CDR3. Per germline, CDR1 SGHTA and CDR2 FQGNSA. CDR3 amino acids: CASSPDGISRYF. DNA of the CDR3: TGTGCCAGCAGCCCAGATGGCATTAGCCGGTACTTC.

The chain links TRBV2 to TRBJ1-1; perhaps TRBD1 as D (6 bases). The length of the CDR3 is 14 residues. The germline V and J ends were trimmed by 8 bases and 1 base, with 14 bases remaining between them. Germline-derived CDR1 and CDR2 are SNHLY and FYNNEI. As DNA, the CDR3 is TGTGCCAGCGCGAAGGGGGGGGCGAACACTGAAGCTTTCTTT. Amino acid sequence: CASAKGGANTEAFF.

This chain connects TRBV30 to TRBJ2-3; D remains unclear. CDR3 length equals 12 residues. Trimming pared 2 bases from V and 7 bases from J, leaving 10 bases between. Germline V gene sequence: CDR1 GTSNPN, CDR2 SVGIG (reference sequence). The CDR3 DNA sequence: TGTGCCTGGAGTCCCCCGTCCTATACGCAGTATTTT. It specifies CAWSPPSYTQYF.